The clone carrying this T cell receptor beta chain has a single count. Its antigen is unidentified. The data were taken from a study of siplizumab effects on memory and regulatory T cells. Study outcomes and limitations: Phenotypic classification as naive or memory proved unattainable for roughly 80-96% of proliferating CD4+ or CD8+ clones.

V was clipped by 6 bases and J by 1 base; unmatched bases: 7. Germline V lookup: CDR1 SNHLY, CDR2 FYNNEI. The CDR3 extends over 15 amino acids. Clones were sequenced by immunoSEQ multiplex PCR, and TCRdb holds only the in-frame ones, with some missing. Among under 70,000 clones listed, 79% were seen once. This sequence was found in a human donor in good health. This sequence joins TRBV2 and TRBJ2-5; 8 nucleotides agree with TRBD1. Sequencing was carried out using memory CD4+ T cells sorted from blood. CDR3 sequence reads: CASSHPGQVQETQYF. The DNA of the CDR3 is TGTGCCAGCAGCCATCCGGGACAGGTCCAAGAGACCCAGTACTTC. The full variable domain, completed using reference TRBV2 and TRBJ2-5, is EPEVTQTPSHQVTQMGQEVILRCVPISNHLYFYWYRQILGQKVEFLVSFYNNEISEKSEIFDDQFSVERPDGSNFTLKIRSTKLEDSAMYFCASSHPGQVQETQYFGPGTRLLVL.